This T cell receptor (beta chain) is from a study of blood T cell repertoires in COVID-19. For the study at large: T cells, B-cell-depleted T cells, or PBMCs supplied cDNA or gDNA.

There are 15 residues in the CDR3. With 2 bases removed from V and 5 bases from J, the gap between germline ends came to 19 bases. Germline V CDR1 and CDR2: GTSNPN, SVGIG (reference sequence). In the original analysis: Amplification with reference gene primers provided the estimates of nucleated cell counts. Measured with immunoSEQ multiplex PCR; TCRdb has only the in-frame clones, and not every one. V and J calls and clone size follow that table, whereas D and trimming were derived from the DNA. This table has some 100,000 clones, around 86% appearing once. Cohort assignment relied on participant-reported clinical history.

This TCR derives from a woman aged 45-65 years who had recovered from COVID-19. The sequenced sample was PBMCs or T cells enriched from blood (not recorded which). This chain connects TRBV30 to TRBJ2-7; tentative D call: TRBD1 (6 bases). CDR3 in DNA: TGTGCCTGGAGTCTTGGACAGCTCAGGCCGGACGAGCAGTACTTC. Protein product: CAWSLGQLRPDEQYF.